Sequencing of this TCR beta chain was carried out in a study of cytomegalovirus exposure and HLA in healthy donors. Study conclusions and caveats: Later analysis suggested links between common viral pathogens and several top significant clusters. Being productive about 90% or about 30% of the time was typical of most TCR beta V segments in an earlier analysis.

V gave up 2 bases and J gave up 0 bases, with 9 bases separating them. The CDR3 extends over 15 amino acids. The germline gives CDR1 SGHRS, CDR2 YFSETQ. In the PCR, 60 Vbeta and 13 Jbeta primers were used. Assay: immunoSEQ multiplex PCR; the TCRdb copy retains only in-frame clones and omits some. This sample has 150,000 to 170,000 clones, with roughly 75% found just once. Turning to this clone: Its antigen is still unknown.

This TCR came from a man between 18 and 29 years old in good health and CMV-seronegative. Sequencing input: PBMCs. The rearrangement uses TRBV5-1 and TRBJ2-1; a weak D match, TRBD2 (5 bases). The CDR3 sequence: CASSLERSSYNEQFF. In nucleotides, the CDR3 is TGCGCCAGCAGCTTAGAGCGGAGCTCCTACAATGAGCAGTTCTTC.